This T cell receptor (beta chain) was found in a study of early T cells in non-severe SARS-CoV-2 infection. The V gene's germline CDR1 is GTSNPN and CDR2 SVGIG (reference sequence). This CDR3 comprises 13 residues. V lost 0 bases and J 1 base, leaving 4 bases between the germline ends. This clonotype has more than one count but fewer than ten. TCRdb itself ran the 5' RACE reads through MiXCR, one entry per CDR3 protein. The profile covers roughly 61,000 distinct CDR3 sequences, with less than 15% appearing a single time and about 9.3% taken by the ten largest. The sequences come from whole blood, collected at baseline. This clonotype originated in an adult who was a healthcare worker with PCR-confirmed SARS-CoV-2 infection or an uninfected control (not recorded which). V gene TRBV30 combines with J gene TRBJ1-3; D remains unclear. CDR3 protein: CAWSVNSGNTIYF. In DNA, the CDR3 is TGTGCCTGGAGTGTAAATTCTGGAAACACCATATATTTT.